The sequence of this T cell receptor beta chain was determined in a study of CD8+ T cells in alopecia areata. Study-level information: Administration of oral tofacitinib to treated patients was at 5 to 10 mg twice daily. Points from the study as a whole: With just one nonresponder, it is still uncertain whether baseline CD8+ expansion relates to response.

The CDR3 runs 13 residues. The V end was cut by 7 bases, the J end by 3 bases, with 13 bases between. Germline V gene data show CDR1 as SGHRS and CDR2 as YFSETQ. Reverse transcription of extracted RNA yielded cDNA, which provided the sequencing template. Profiled with immunoSEQ multiplex PCR; TCRdb holds only in-frame clones, not every one. The sample consists of 150,000 to 250,000 clones, 58% of them appearing once. Specified treatment: oral pan-JAK inhibitor, 5-10 mg twice daily. This clone has more than one count but fewer than ten. Its target is unknown. The TCR originated in a human donor with alopecia areata. The chain is built from TRBV5-1 and TRBJ2-5, with a weak D call TRBD2 (6 bases). The sample was CD4+ T cells sorted from blood, taken at week 24, from a patient treated with tofacitinib. The CDR3, as DNA: TGCGCCAGCGGCAGGGACTTTAAAGAGACCCAGTACTTC. It is translated as CASGRDFKETQYF.